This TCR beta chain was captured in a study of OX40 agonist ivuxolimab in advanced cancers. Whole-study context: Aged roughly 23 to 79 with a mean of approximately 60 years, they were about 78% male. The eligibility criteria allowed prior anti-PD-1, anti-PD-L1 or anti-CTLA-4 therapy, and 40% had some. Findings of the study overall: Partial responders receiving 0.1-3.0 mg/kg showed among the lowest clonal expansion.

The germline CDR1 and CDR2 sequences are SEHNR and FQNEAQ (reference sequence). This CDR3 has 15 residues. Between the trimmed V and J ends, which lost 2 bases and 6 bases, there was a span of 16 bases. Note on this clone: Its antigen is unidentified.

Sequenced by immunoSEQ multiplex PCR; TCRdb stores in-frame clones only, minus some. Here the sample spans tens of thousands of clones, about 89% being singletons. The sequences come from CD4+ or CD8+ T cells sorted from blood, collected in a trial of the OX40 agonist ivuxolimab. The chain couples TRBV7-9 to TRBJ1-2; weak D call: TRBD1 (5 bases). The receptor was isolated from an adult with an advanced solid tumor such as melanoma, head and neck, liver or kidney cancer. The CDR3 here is CASSLRGMTTDGYTF. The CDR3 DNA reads TGTGCCAGCAGCTTACGAGGGATGACGACAGATGGCTACACCTTC.